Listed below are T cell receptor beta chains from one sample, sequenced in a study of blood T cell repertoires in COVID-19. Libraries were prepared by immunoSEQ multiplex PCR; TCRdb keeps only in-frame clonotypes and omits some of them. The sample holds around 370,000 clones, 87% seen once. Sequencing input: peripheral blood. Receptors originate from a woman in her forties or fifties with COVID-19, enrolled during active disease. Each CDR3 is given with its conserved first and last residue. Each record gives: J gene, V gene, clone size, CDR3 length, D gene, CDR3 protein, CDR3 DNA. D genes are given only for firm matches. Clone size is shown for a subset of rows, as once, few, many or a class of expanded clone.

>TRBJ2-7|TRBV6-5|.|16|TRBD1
CASSYSRGQTPYEQYF
TGTGCCAGCAGTTACTCGAGGGGACAGACTCCTTACGAGCAGTACTTC
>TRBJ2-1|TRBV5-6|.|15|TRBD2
CASSIDGRSYNEQFF
TGTGCCAGCAGCATAGACGGGAGGTCCTACAATGAGCAGTTCTTC
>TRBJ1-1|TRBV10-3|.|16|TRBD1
CAINPGQGFQNTEAFF
TGTGCCATCAACCCGGGACAGGGTTTTCAAAACACTGAAGCTTTCTTT
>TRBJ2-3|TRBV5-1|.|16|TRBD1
CASSRKTGKSADTQYF
TGCGCCAGCAGCCGGAAGACAGGGAAGAGCGCAGATACGCAGTATTTT
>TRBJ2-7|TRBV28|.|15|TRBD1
CASSTRTGNYYEQYF
TGTGCCAGCAGTACCCGGACAGGGAATTACTACGAGCAGTACTTC
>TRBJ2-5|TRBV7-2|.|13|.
CASTLSRTETQYF
TGTGCCAGCACCCTTAGCCGAACGGAGACCCAGTACTTC
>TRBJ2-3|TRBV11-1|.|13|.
CASSPRGTDTQYF
TGTGCCAGCAGCCCGAGGGGCACAGATACGCAGTATTTT
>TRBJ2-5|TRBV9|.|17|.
CASSPYPVGVDQETQYF
TGTGCCAGCAGCCCCTATCCCGTCGGGGTGGACCAAGAGACCCAGTACTTC
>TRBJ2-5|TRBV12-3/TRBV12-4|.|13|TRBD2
CASTGTSGMAQYF
TGTGCCAGCACCGGGACTAGCGGGATGGCCCAGTACTTC
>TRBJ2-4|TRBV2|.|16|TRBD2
CASVLAGAVAKNIQYF
TGTGCCAGCGTACTAGCGGGAGCGGTGGCCAAAAACATTCAGTACTTC
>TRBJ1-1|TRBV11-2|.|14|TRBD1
CASSRNTGGDEAFF
TGTGCCAGCAGCCGAAACACAGGGGGCGATGAAGCTTTCTTT
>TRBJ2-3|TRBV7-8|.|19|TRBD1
CASSLNRDRGPTSTDTQYF
TGTGCCAGCAGCTTAAACCGGGACAGGGGTCCCACTAGCACAGATACGCAGTATTTT
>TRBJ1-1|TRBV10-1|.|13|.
CASSKTANTEAFF
TGCGCCAGCAGCAAGACAGCGAACACTGAAGCTTTCTTT
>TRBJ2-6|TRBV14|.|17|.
CASSSDSFSSGANVLTF
TGTGCCAGCAGCTCGGACAGCTTCTCCTCTGGGGCCAACGTCCTGACTTTC
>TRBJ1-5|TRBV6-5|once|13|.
CASSSDKSQPQHF
TGTGCCAGCAGTTCGGACAAGAGTCAGCCCCAGCATTTT
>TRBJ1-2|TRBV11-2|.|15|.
CASSLARVMNYGYTF
TGTGCCAGCAGCTTAGCCAGGGTCATGAACTATGGCTACACCTTC
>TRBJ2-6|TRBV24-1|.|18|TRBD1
CATSDPGQGISGANVLTF
TGTGCCACCAGTGACCCGGGACAGGGGATCTCTGGGGCCAACGTCCTGACTTTC
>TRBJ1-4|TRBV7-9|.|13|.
CASSPEIRGKLFF
TGTGCCAGCAGCCCAGAAATACGGGGAAAACTGTTTTTT
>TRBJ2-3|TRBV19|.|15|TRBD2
CASSIRGLAENTQYF
TGTGCCAGTAGTATACGAGGACTAGCGGAAAATACGCAGTATTTT
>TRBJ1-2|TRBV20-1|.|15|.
CSASPLNRANYGYTF
TGCAGTGCTAGTCCCTTAAACAGGGCTAACTATGGCTACACCTTC
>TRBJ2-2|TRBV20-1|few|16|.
CSAIDLVDSNTGELFF
TGCAGTGCTATTGATTTGGTGGACTCAAACACCGGGGAGCTGTTTTTT
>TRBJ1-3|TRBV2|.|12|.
CANVDPGNTIYF
TGTGCCAACGTAGATCCCGGAAACACCATATATTTT
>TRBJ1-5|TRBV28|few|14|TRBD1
CASKRDRVNQPQHF
TGTGCCAGCAAGAGGGACAGGGTAAATCAGCCCCAGCATTTT
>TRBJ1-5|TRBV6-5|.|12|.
CASSYSTGPQHF
TGTGCCAGCAGTTACTCGACAGGGCCCCAGCATTTT
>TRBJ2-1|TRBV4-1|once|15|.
CASSPPIPGQHEQFF
TGCGCCAGCAGCCCTCCTATCCCGGGACAACATGAGCAGTTCTTC
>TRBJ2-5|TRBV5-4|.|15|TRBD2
CASSPRGGSQETQYF
TGTGCCAGCAGCCCCCGGGGCGGGAGCCAAGAGACCCAGTACTTC
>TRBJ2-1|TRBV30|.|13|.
CAWSAGKGHEQFF
TGTGCCTGGAGTGCAGGGAAAGGTCATGAGCAGTTCTTC
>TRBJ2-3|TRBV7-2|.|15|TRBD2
CASSSETSSWDTQYF
TGTGCCAGCAGCTCAGAGACTAGCTCGTGGGATACGCAGTATTTT
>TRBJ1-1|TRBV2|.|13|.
CASSEYINTEAFF
TGTGCCAGCAGTGAGTACATCAACACTGAAGCTTTCTTT
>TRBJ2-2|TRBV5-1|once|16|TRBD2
CASSPGLGKNTGELFF
TGCGCCAGCAGCCCGGGACTAGGGAAGAACACCGGGGAGCTGTTTTTT
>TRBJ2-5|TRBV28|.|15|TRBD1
CASSLLLQGLETQYF
TGTGCCAGCAGTTTATTGTTACAGGGGTTAGAGACCCAGTACTTC
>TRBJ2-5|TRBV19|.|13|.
CASRGGVQETQYF
TGTGCCAGTAGAGGGGGGGTCCAAGAGACCCAGTACTTC
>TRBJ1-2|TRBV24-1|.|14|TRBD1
CATSDPDRVYGYTF
TGTGCCACCAGTGATCCGGACAGGGTCTATGGCTACACCTTC
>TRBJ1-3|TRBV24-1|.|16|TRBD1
CATSDPGTGSGNTIYF
TGTGCCACCAGTGATCCCGGGACAGGGTCTGGAAACACCATATATTTT
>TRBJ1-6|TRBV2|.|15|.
CASSGRGTGNSPLHF
TGTGCCAGCAGTGGCCGCGGGACGGGGAATTCACCCCTCCACTTT
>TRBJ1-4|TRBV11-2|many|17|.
CASSFPSGSRGGEKLFF
TGTGCCAGCAGCTTCCCTAGCGGATCTAGGGGGGGTGAAAAACTGTTTTTT
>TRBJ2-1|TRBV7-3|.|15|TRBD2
CASSLRLAGYNEQFF
TGTGCCAGCAGCTTACGACTAGCGGGGTACAATGAGCAGTTCTTC
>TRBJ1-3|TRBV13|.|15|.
CASSLRQYSGNTIYF
TGTGCCAGCAGCCTCCGACAGTACTCTGGAAACACCATATATTTT
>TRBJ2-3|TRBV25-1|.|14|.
CASSVTESTDTQYF
TGTGCCAGCAGTGTGACAGAGAGCACAGATACGCAGTATTTT
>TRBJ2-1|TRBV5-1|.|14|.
CASSLVVVRSEQFF
TGCGCCAGCAGCTTGGTCGTGGTTAGGAGTGAGCAGTTCTTC
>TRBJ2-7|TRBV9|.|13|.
CASSVTMDSEQYF
TGTGCCAGCAGCGTTACGATGGACTCGGAGCAGTACTTC
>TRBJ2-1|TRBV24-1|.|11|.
CATSLYNEQFF
TGTGCCACCAGCTTATACAATGAGCAGTTCTTC
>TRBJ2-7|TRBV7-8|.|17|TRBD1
CASSLPPGRGQGGEQYF
TGTGCCAGCAGCCTCCCCCCCGGTAGAGGACAGGGGGGCGAGCAGTACTTC
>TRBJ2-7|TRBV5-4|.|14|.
CASSSKQGSYEQYF
TGTGCCAGCAGCTCCAAACAGGGCTCCTACGAGCAGTACTTC
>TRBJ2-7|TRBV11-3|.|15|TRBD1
CASSLGVGGLYEQYF
TGTGCCAGCAGCTTAGGGGTAGGGGGCCTTTACGAGCAGTACTTC
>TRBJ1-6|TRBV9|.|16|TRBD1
CASSARQGASKSPLHF
TGTGCCAGCAGCGCACGACAGGGTGCGAGTAAATCACCCCTCCACTTT